This T cell receptor (beta chain) is from a study of human T cells and chemical hapten exposure. Individual cDNA molecules each carried unique molecular identifiers attached by the library. TCRdb itself ran the RACE reads through MiXCR, one entry per CDR3 protein. Here the sample spans 100,000 or so distinct CDR3 sequences, less than 40% being singletons. This clonotype was observed a few times. Time point specified: patch test 3, about 24 weeks after DPC sensitization. Regarding treatment: therapeutic diphenylcyclopropenone sensitization with weekly scalp DPC. Specimen: whole blood, collected in connection with sensitization to the hapten diphenylcyclopropenone (DPC). This TCR was recovered from a man aged 35-49 years with alopecia areata. Some clones in this sample may be carry-over from other donors' samples.

CDR3 residues: CAWSGIGYTDTQYF. Here the CDR3 DNA reads TGTGCCTGGAGTGGGATAGGATACACAGATACGCAGTATTTT. The chain joins TRBV30 to TRBJ2-3, with D uncertain. V was trimmed by 1 base and J by 2 bases, leaving 10 bases between them. The CDR3 has 14 residues. From germline, CDR1 is GTSNPN and CDR2 SVGIG (reference sequence).